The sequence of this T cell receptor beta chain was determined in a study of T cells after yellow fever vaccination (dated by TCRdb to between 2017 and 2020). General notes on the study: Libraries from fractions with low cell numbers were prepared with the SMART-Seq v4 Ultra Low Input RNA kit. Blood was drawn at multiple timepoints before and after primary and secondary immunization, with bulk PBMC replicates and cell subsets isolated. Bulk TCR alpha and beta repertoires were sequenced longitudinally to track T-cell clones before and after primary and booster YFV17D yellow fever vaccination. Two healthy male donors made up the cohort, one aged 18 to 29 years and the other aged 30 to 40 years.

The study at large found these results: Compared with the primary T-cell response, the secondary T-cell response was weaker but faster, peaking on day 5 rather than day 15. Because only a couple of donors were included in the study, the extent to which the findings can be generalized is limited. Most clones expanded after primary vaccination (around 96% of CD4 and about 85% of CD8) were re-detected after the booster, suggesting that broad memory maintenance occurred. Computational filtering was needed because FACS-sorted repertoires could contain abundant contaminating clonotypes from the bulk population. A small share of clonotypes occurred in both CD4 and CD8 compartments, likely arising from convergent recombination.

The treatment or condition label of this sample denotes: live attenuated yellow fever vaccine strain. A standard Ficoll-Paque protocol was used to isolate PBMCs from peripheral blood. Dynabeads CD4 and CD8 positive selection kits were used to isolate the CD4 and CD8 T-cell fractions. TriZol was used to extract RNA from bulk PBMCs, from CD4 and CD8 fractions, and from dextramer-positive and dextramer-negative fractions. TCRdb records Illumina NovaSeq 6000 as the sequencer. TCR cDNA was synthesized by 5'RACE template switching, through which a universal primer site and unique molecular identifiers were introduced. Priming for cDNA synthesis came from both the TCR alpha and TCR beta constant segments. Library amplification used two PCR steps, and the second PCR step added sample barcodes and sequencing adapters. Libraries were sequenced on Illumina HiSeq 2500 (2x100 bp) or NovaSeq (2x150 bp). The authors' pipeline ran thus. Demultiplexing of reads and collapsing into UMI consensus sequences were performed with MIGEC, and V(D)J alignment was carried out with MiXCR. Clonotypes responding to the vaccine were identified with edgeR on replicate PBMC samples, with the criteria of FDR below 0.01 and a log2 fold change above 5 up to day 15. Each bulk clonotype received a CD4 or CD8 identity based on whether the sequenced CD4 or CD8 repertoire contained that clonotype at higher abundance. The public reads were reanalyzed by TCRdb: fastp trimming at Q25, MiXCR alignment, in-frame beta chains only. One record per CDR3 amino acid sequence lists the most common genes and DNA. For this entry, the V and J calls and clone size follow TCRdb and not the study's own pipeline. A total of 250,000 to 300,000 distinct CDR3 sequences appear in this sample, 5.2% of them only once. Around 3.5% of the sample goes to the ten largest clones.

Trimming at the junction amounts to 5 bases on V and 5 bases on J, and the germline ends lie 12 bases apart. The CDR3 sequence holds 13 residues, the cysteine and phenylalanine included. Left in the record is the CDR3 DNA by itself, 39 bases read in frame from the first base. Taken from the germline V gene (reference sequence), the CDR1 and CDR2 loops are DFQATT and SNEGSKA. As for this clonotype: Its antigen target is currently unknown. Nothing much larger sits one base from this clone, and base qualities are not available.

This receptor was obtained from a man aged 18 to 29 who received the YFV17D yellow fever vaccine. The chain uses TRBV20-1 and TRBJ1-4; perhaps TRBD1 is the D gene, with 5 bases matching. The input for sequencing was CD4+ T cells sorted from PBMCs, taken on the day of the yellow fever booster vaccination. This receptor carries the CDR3 CSARRQINEKLFF. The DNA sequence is TGCAGTGCTCGTCGACAGATAAATGAAAAACTGTTTTTT.